The 5 T cell receptor beta chains below all came from one sample that was sequenced in a study of T cells in Graves' hyperthyroidism and ophthalmopathy. Using RNA transcripts as the source, TCR beta CDR3 regions were amplified. In the first-round RT-PCR of the TCR CDR3, the HTBI primer set was used. From the multiplex PCR reads, TCRdb called clonotypes with MiXCR, one entry per CDR3 protein. The sample has around 340,000 distinct CDR3 sequences; over 11% are singletons. Source material: blood. The receptors here all came from a woman in her twenties or thirties with Graves' hyperthyroidism.

This clonotype showed up just a few times. The chain uses TRBV7-2 and TRBJ1-5, with a tentative D call TRBD1 (6 bases). This CDR3 region has 15 residues. Deletions cut 5 bases from V and 9 bases from J, with 20 bases between. From germline, CDR1 is SGHTA and CDR2 FQGNSA. In nucleotides, the CDR3 is TGTGCCAGCAGCCCCCGGGACACCGGTTTTCGGCCCCAGCATTTT. Translating it yields CASSPRDTGFRPQHF.

This clonotype was detected ten times or more. CDR3 in DNA: TGCAGCGTTGAGCGGAAAGCGGCTAAGACCAACACCCTCGAGGGCGCGACCCAGTACTTC. Encoded protein: CSVERKAAKTNTLEGATQYF. The chain employs TRBV29-1 and TRBJ2-5; D might be TRBD2 (5 bases). CDR1 is SQVTM, CDR2 ANQGSEA, per germline. There are 20 residues in the CDR3. The ends were cut back, 3 bases at V and 7 bases at J, with 36 bases in the middle.

This clonotype was found a few times. This chain connects TRBV4-2 to TRBJ2-1, with unresolved D. The V and J ends lost 4 bases and 6 bases respectively, with 16 bases between them. This CDR3 has 15 amino acids. CDR1 is LGHNA, CDR2 YNFKEQ, per germline. As DNA, the CDR3 is TGTGCCAGCAGCCGTACCTCGGCCGTATCCAATGAGCAGTTCTTC. Residues: CASSRTSAVSNEQFF.

This clonotype was seen once. The J gene is TRBJ2-3, the V gene TRBV29-1; TRBD2 agrees at 16 bases. Per germline, CDR1 SQVTM and CDR2 ANQGSEA. The CDR3 runs 18 residues. Losses at the gene ends were 7 bases for V and 0 bases for J; bases not matched to a gene: 10. The CDR3 loop reads CSAAGTSGRAASTDTQYF. CDR3 nucleotides: TGCAGCGCTGCCGGGACTAGCGGGAGGGCCGCTAGCACAGATACGCAGTATTTT.

At least ten counts were recorded for this clonotype. The rearrangement joins TRBV29-1 to TRBJ1-2, with D perhaps TRBD1 (6 bases). The CDR3 loop spans 11 amino acids. V dropped 5 bases and J dropped 7 bases, with 11 bases sitting between them. Germline-derived CDR1 and CDR2 are SQVTM and ANQGSEA. In DNA form, the CDR3 reads TGCAGCGTTCAGGGGAGCGCTGGCTACACCTTC. Amino acid sequence: CSVQGSAGYTF.